One T cell receptor beta chain is described in this entry. Which antigen it targets is not known. Base qualities are not at hand, and no much larger clone is one base apart. The TCR beta CDR3 regions were amplified from the RNA transcripts. The first round of RT-PCR for the TCR CDR3 was performed with the HTBI primer set and the Qiagen OneStep RT-PCR kit. Libraries were constructed in a second round of multiplex PCR, after which size selection and purification were carried out. Paired-end sequencing of the libraries was performed with 100 bp reads on an Illumina HiSeq2000. The original pipeline was this. SOAPnuke was used to process the raw data, removing reads that contained adapters or uncalled bases, had a mean Phred below 15, or lacked an exact match to the constant primer or identifier. High-quality paired reads were merged using COPE v1.2.5, and each unique nucleotide sequence was defined as a clonotype. MiTCR v1.1 was used to align clonotypes to the IMGT TRBV, TRBD and TRBJ reference segments. The analysis included only V-J combinations with a frequency above 0.0001, which together covered more than 99% of the repertoires. The TCS score was defined as F50 (clonal expansion) divided by E x V (chaos), with BLOSUM62-based TCRdist calculated between CDR3 peptides within each V-J. Welch's t-statistics and random forest reduced roughly 500 V-J features to 13, which were used in a naive Bayes classifier (R e1071). The raw public reads went through TCRdb reprocessing: fastp at Q25, MiXCR clone calling, in-frame beta chains kept. Every distinct CDR3 protein forms one entry, paired with its most common genes and DNA. The V and J calls were determined by TCRdb, not by the authors. This sample holds about 400,000 distinct CDR3 sequences; about 14% were observed only once. Roughly 21% of the sample is in the top ten clones.

The data originate from a study of T cells in Graves' hyperthyroidism and ophthalmopathy (dated by TCRdb to between 2018 and 2021). Notes on the research overall: Peripheral blood samples were taken at initial diagnosis, before any treatment was given. To identify distinguishing TCR V-J signatures, a discovery cohort of around 98 patients was used, comprising 40 to 45 with Graves' ophthalmopathy and around 60 with stable Graves' hyperthyroidism. Whether ophthalmopathy could be predicted prospectively was tested in an independent validation cohort made up of about 20 hyperthyroidism patients plus 17 patients who later progressed to ophthalmopathy. The approximately 100 discovery patients were randomly divided into training and test sets at a 7:3 ratio. In several Graves' hyperthyroidism patients, the study also compared T-cell repertoires from thyroid tissue with T-cell repertoires from blood. After sampling, hyperthyroidism patients received methimazole starting at 30 mg daily, and ophthalmopathy patients received high-dose intravenous methylprednisolone. The paper reports TCR Vbeta CDR3 sequencing of approximately 140 peripheral blood samples: some 41 ophthalmopathy, around 80 hyperthyroidism and around 17 progressor patients.

Overall study results and their limits: A model built on a 13 V-J signature distinguished ophthalmopathy from stable hyperthyroidism, reaching 85% to 90% sensitivity and around 81% specificity in cross-validation and 80%/75% in testing. Most expanded thyroid clonotypes (frequency above 0.001) were also detected in blood, a finding suggesting that blood repertoires may reflect thyroid immune responses. Sample size was not statistically predetermined, and blinding of investigators to group allocation was not performed. In validation, the model predicted progression to ophthalmopathy with 55% to 71% sensitivity and roughly 72% specificity, a median of approximately 6.7 months before onset.

Ophthalmopathy patients had moderately to severely active disease, with a Clinical Activity Score of 3 or more, a NOSPECS grade of 4 or more, and a disease duration of less than 3 months. Exclusion was applied to patients with uncontrolled infections, other autoimmune diseases, pregnancy or lactation. Diagnoses were established on the basis of clinical symptoms, serum thyroxine and TRAb, thyroid ultrasound, and orbital computed tomography. Ficoll-Paque density gradient centrifugation was used to isolate PBMCs from around 9.1 ml of fresh peripheral blood. Total RNA was extracted using Trizol reagent, and RNA quality was assessed on an Agilent 2100 Bioanalyzer. The sample taken for sequencing was blood. The receptor was derived from a woman in her 30s with Graves' ophthalmopathy.

CDR3 sequence: CASSPTGGGYNEQFF. The sequenced DNA: TGTGCCAGCAGTCCAACAGGGGGAGGGTACAATGAGCAGTTCTTC. In this chain, TRBV6-2 or TRBV6-3 is recombined with TRBJ2-1; TRBD1 is a possible D gene, resting on 8 matching bases. CDR1 and CDR2, per the germline V gene, are MNHEY and SVGEGT. Spanning cysteine to phenylalanine, the CDR3 consists of 15 amino acids. Of all the DNA, just the CDR3 is kept, 45 bases in frame from base 1. The V and J ends are trimmed by 5 bases and 4 bases, leaving 15 bases between them.